This T cell receptor beta chain was captured by sequencing in a study of shared clonotypes between healthy human individuals. Study-wide results and caveats: Sharing across four donors was seen in 4.5% to 5.5% of naive CD4 clonotypes.

Everyone who donated was a Caucasian adult who lived in Nashville, Tennessee. Measured with immunoSEQ multiplex PCR; TCRdb has only the in-frame clones, and not every one. The data hold 2 million to 2.5 million clones, with just under 95% observed a single time. This clone was counted once. As yet, its antigen is unknown. Germline CDR1 reads GTSNPN; CDR2 reads SVGIG (reference sequence). V lost 2 bases to trimming and J lost 4 bases, with 15 bases between them. The CDR3 contains 15 residues. This chain joins TRBV30 and TRBJ2-1; D perhaps matches TRBD2 (6 bases). Sequenced sample: naive CD4+ T cells from PBMCs. The subset is: CD45RA+ positively selected. This sequence originates from a man between 18 and 35 years old in good health. Some clones in this sample may be carry-over from other donors' samples. The CDR3 sequence is CAWSTGTETYNEQFF. CDR3 bases: TGTGCCTGGAGTACGGGGACTGAGACTTACAATGAGCAGTTCTTC.